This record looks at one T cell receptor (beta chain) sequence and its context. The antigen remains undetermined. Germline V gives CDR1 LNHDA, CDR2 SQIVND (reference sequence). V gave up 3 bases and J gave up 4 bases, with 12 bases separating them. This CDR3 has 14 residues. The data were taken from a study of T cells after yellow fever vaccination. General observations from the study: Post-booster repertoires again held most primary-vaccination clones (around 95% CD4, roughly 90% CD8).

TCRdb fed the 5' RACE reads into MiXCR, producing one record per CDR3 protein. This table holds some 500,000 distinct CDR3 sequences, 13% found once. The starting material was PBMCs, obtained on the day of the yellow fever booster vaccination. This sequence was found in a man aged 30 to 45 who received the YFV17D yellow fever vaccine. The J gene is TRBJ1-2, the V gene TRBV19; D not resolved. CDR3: CASSMTWSTYGYTF. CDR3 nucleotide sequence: TGTGCCAGTAGTATGACTTGGTCGACCTATGGCTACACCTTC.